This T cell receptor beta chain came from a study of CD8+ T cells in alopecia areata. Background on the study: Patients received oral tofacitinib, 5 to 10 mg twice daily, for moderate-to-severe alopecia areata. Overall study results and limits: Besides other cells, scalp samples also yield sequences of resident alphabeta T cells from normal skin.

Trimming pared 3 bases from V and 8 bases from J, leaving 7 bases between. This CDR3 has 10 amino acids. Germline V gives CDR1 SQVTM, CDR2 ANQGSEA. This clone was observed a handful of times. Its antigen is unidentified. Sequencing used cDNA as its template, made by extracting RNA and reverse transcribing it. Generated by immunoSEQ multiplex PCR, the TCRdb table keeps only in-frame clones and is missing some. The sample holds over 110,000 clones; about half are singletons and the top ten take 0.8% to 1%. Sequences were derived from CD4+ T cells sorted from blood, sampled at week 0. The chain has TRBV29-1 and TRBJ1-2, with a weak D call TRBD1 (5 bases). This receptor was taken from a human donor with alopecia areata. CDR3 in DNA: TGCAGCGTTGACAGGGAAGGCTACACCTTC. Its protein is CSVDREGYTF.